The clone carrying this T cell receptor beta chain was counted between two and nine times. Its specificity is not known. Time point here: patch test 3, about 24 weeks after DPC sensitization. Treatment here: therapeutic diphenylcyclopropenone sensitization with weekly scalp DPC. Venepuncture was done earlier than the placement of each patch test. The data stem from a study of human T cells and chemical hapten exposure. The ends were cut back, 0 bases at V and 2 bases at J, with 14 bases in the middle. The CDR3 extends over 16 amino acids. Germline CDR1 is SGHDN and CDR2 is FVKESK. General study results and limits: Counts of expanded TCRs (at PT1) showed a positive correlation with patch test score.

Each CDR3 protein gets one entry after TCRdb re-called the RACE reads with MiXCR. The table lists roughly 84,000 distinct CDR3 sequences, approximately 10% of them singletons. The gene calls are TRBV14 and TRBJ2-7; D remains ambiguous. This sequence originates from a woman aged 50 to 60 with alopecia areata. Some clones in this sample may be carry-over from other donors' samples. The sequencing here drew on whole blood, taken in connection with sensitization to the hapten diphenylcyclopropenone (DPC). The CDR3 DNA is TGTGCCAGCAGCCAAGATCCGTGGGCCCGTCCCTACGAGCAGTACTTC. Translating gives CASSQDPWARPYEQYF.